Below are 30 T cell receptor beta chains sequenced from a single sample in a study of blood T cell repertoires in COVID-19 (dated by TCRdb to 2020 to 2021). Library preparation used the immunoSEQ multiplex PCR assay. The immuneACCESS repertoire file appears here via TCRdb, limited to in-frame rearrangements. These files lack a portion of the clones; in checked studies, under half of the deficit traces to unresolved V genes, and the cause of the others is not known. Here the sample has 300,000 to 350,000 clones; approximately 89% occur a single time. The ten biggest clones cover about 3.9% of the sample. Sequencing used peripheral blood. Receptors originate from a woman aged 55 to 70 with COVID-19, enrolled during active disease.

The gene calls are TRBV28 and TRBJ1-2; D is ambiguous. V was shortened by 5 bases and J by 2 bases, with 6 bases between the two germline ends. Germline CDR1 and CDR2: MDHEN and SYDVKM. There are 12 residues in the CDR3. The CDR3 DNA sequence: TGTGCCAGCAGTCGCGGAAACTATGGCTACACCTTC. Amino acid sequence: CASSRGNYGYTF.

The chain links TRBV6-6 to TRBJ1-2; 9 bases map to TRBD1. Unmatched junction bases numbered 8, after V lost 6 bases and J lost 6 bases. The CDR3 sequence is 14 residues long. From germline, CDR1 is MNHNY and CDR2 SVGAGI (reference sequence). The CDR3 coding sequence is TGTGCCAGCAGATCCCTACAGGGGGCCCATGGCTACACCTTC. Encoded protein: CASRSLQGAHGYTF.

The rearrangement uses TRBV6-5 and TRBJ1-5, with 10 nucleotides matching TRBD1. The junction had 3 bases not matched to a gene; V was cut back by 6 bases and J by 4 bases. There are 14 residues in the CDR3. Germline V gives CDR1 MNHEY, CDR2 SVGAGI. CDR3 in amino acids: CASRTGGSNQPQHF. DNA for the CDR3: TGTGCCAGCAGGACAGGGGGCTCTAATCAGCCCCAGCATTTT.

The CDR3 reads CASSHEPGTVNEKLFF. CDR3 coding DNA: TGCGCCAGCAGCCATGAGCCTGGGACAGTTAATGAAAAACTGTTTTTT. This rearrangement joins TRBV4-1 to TRBJ1-4, with 7 bases aligning to TRBD1. Germline trimming cut 3 bases from V and 4 bases from J; bases unmatched to any gene: 8. This CDR3 spans 16 amino acids. The germline V gene encodes CDR1 MGHRA and CDR2 YSYEKL.

This rearrangement joins TRBV4-1 to TRBJ2-3; the match to TRBD2 covers 7 bases. The CDR3 contains 16 residues. With 0 bases clipped from V and 2 bases from J, the junction kept 5 bases outside the gene matches. Germline CDR1 and CDR2: MGHRA and YSYEKL. The CDR3 reads CASSQDRGVFTDTQYF. The CDR3 nucleotides are TGCGCCAGCAGCCAAGATCGGGGGGTCTTCACAGATACGCAGTATTTT.

V is TRBV30 and J is TRBJ2-1; D possibly corresponds to TRBD1 (5 bases). Trimming removed 5 bases from V and 10 bases from J, with 9 bases in between. Per germline, CDR1 GTSNPN and CDR2 SVGIG (reference sequence). The CDR3 consists of 10 residues. The CDR3 protein is CAWGPGEQFF. The CDR3 DNA follows: TGTGCCTGGGGCCCAGGGGAGCAGTTCTTC.

The chain combines TRBV3-1 (or the pseudogene TRBV3-2) with TRBJ2-3; 8 nucleotides agree with TRBD2. Per the germline V gene, CDR1 is LGHDT and CDR2 is YNNKEL (reference sequence). The CDR3 is made up of 14 amino acids. Losses at the gene ends were 4 bases for V and 1 base for J; bases not matched to a gene: 1. In DNA, the CDR3 is TGTGCCAGCAGCCTTAGCGGGGGCACAGATACGCAGTATTTT. Residues: CASSLSGGTDTQYF.

The chain uses TRBV7-3 and TRBJ2-5, with TRBD2 identical over 14 bases. The length of the CDR3 is 15 residues. Trimming took 4 bases from V and 3 from J; bases not matched to a gene: 1. CDR1 is SGHTA and CDR2 is FQGTGA in the germline V gene. The CDR3 loop is CASSSGLAGEETQYF. Written as DNA, the CDR3 is TGTGCCAGCAGCTCGGGACTAGCGGGAGAAGAGACCCAGTACTTC.

The gene calls are TRBV4-2 and TRBJ2-1; D may be TRBD2 (5 bases). V lost 1 base and J 4 bases, leaving 17 bases between the germline ends. Germline values: CDR1 LGHNA, CDR2 YNFKEQ. This CDR3 is 17 amino acids long. This CDR3 is CASSQVSSGSLYNEQFF. In nucleotides, the CDR3 is TGTGCCAGCAGCCAAGTATCAAGCGGAAGCCTTTACAATGAGCAGTTCTTC.

The chain carries TRBV11-2 and TRBJ2-1, with 14 positions matching TRBD2. This CDR3 region has 18 residues. From germline, CDR1 is SGHAT and CDR2 FQNNGV. V shed 3 bases and J 1 base; nucleotides not matched to a gene: 5. CDR3 sequence reads: CASSFGTSGGRSYNEQFF. DNA of the CDR3: TGTGCCAGCAGCTTCGGGACTAGCGGGGGCCGATCCTACAATGAGCAGTTCTTC. Combining the CDR3 with reference TRBV11-2 and TRBJ2-1 gives the whole variable domain EAGVAQSPRYKIIEKRQSVAFWCNPISGHATLYWYQQILGQGPKLLIQFQNNGVVDDSQLPKDRFSAERLKGVDSTLKIQPAKLEDSAVYLCASSFGTSGGRSYNEQFFGPGTRLTVL.

The chain links TRBV10-3 to TRBJ1-1, with 7 nucleotides matching TRBD1. V gave up 5 bases and J gave up 4 bases; unmatched junction bases: 10. CDR3 length equals 15 residues. Germline lookup yields CDR1 ENHRY and CDR2 SYGVKD. CDR3 coding DNA: TGTGCCATCAGTCCCCGACAGGGATCTGGCACTGAAGCTTTCTTT. Translation gives CAISPRQGSGTEAFF.

This sequence joins TRBV6-2 or TRBV6-3 and TRBJ1-4; 11 nucleotides align to TRBD1. V was clipped by 2 bases and J by 8 bases; unmatched bases: 4. The CDR3 is 15 residues long. CDR1 is MNHEY and CDR2 is SVGEGT in the germline V gene. The CDR3 spells CASSYGGQGGEKLFF. The CDR3 DNA reads TGTGCCAGCAGTTACGGGGGACAGGGGGGCGAAAAACTGTTTTTT.

The J gene is TRBJ1-4, the V gene TRBV7-2; a weak D match, TRBD1 (5 bases). There are 17 residues in the CDR3. The germline V gene has CDR1 SGHTA and CDR2 FQGNSA. V was pared by 4 bases and J by 3 bases, with 18 bases between. Here the CDR3 DNA reads TGTGCCAGCAGCTCTTACCTTCAGGGTAAGGCTAATGAAAAACTGTTTTTT. Protein sequence: CASSSYLQGKANEKLFF.

The rearrangement links TRBV7-3 to TRBJ1-1, with TRBD1 identical over 10 bases. Germline V gene sequence: CDR1 SGHTA, CDR2 FQGTGA. The CDR3 is made up of 15 amino acids. V dropped 2 bases and J dropped 4; count of bases not matched to a gene: 4. CDR3 sequence reads: CASSLQGQGSTEAFF. The CDR3 coding sequence is TGTGCCAGCAGCTTACAGGGACAGGGGAGCACTGAAGCTTTCTTT.

The CDR3 nucleotides read TGTGCCTGGAGCTTGGCCCCCTTCAATCAGCCCCAGCATTTT. Translation gives CAWSLAPFNQPQHF. The chain recombines TRBV30 with TRBJ1-5; D is ambiguous. Germline CDR1 GTSNPN, CDR2 SVGIG (reference sequence). V dropped 3 bases and J dropped 3 bases, with 12 bases sitting between them. The CDR3 covers 14 residues.

The chain is built from TRBV27 and TRBJ1-1; no definite D call. Germline V gene lookup returns CDR1 MNHEY and CDR2 SMNVEV (reference sequence). V dropped 3 bases and J dropped 4 bases, with 9 bases sitting between them. CDR3 length: 13 residues. The DNA for the CDR3 is TGTGCCAGCAGTTTGGAGGAGAGCACTGAAGCTTTCTTT. It translates to CASSLEESTEAFF.

This rearrangement joins TRBV11-2 to TRBJ2-7; 7 bases fit TRBD1. V gave up 5 bases and J gave up 2 bases; unmatched junction bases: 3. Germline assignment: CDR1 SGHAT and CDR2 FQNNGV. This CDR3 region has 13 residues. CDR3 sequence: CASSDGTAYEQYF. The CDR3 bases are TGTGCCAGCAGCGACGGGACAGCCTACGAGCAGTACTTC.

V usage is TRBV30 and J usage is TRBJ1-1; tentative D call: TRBD1 (6 bases). CDR1 GTSNPN and CDR2 SVGIG come from the germline V gene (reference sequence). The length of the CDR3 is 14 residues. V was pared by 3 bases and J by 3 bases, with 14 bases between. The CDR3 sequence: CAWRKTGRDTEAFF. Here the CDR3 DNA reads TGTGCCTGGAGAAAGACAGGAAGAGACACTGAAGCTTTCTTT. The full variable domain, rest sourced from reference TRBV30 and TRBJ1-1, is SQTIHQWPATLVQPVGSPLSLECTVEGTSNPNLYWYRQAAGRGLQLLFYSVGIGQISSEVPQNLSASRPQDRQFILSSKKLLLSDSGFYLCAWRKTGRDTEAFFGQGTRLTVV.

J is TRBJ2-5 and V is TRBV19; D might be TRBD2 (6 bases). Germline V gives CDR1 LNHDA, CDR2 SQIVND (reference sequence). The CDR3 sequence is 15 residues long. V was clipped by 3 bases and J by 4 bases, with 15 bases between them. DNA of the CDR3: TGTGCCAGTAGTATTTGGGGAGGTGGCCCAGAGACCCAGTACTTC. Translation: CASSIWGGGPETQYF. Together with reference TRBV19 and TRBJ2-5, the CDR3 gives the full variable domain: DGGITQSPKYLFRKEGQNVTLSCEQNLNHDAMYWYRQDPGQGLRLIYYSQIVNDFQKGDIAEGYSVSREKKESFPLTVTSAQKNPTAFYLCASSIWGGGPETQYFGPGTRLLVL.

This clone was seen only once. The V call is TRBV29-1, the J call TRBJ2-2; 8 bases are a match to TRBD1. Germline CDR1 and CDR2: SQVTM and ANQGSEA. V was pared by 3 bases and J by 1 base, with 1 base of the junction left unmatched. The CDR3 is made up of 14 amino acids. CDR3 in amino acids: CSVDGTGNTGELFF. The CDR3 DNA is TGCAGCGTTGACGGGACAGGGAACACCGGGGAGCTGTTTTTT.

The chain carries TRBV28 and TRBJ1-1, with 9 bases fitting TRBD1. Germline V lookup: CDR1 MDHEN, CDR2 SYDVKM. Trimming cost V 5 bases and J 11 bases; bases outside gene matches: 6. The CDR3 totals 12 residues. CDR3 loop: CASSPRDRAAFF. The CDR3 region has the DNA TGTGCCAGCAGTCCGAGGGACAGGGCGGCTTTCTTT.

This sequence joins TRBV14 and TRBJ2-6; no reliable D call. Germline CDR1 and CDR2: SGHDN and FVKESK. Trimming took 5 bases from V and 0 from J, leaving 2 bases between them. The length of the CDR3 is 13 residues. The chain's CDR3 is CASSYSGANVLTF. DNA of the CDR3: TGTGCCAGCAGCTACTCTGGGGCCAACGTCCTGACTTTC.

The chain combines TRBV7-3 with TRBJ2-1; 11 positions match TRBD2. Trimming removed 5 bases from V and 6 bases from J; junction bases left unmatched: 9. The CDR3 runs 16 residues. CDR1 is SGHTA and CDR2 is FQGTGA in the germline V gene. CDR3 amino acids: CASSPRASGGPNEQFF. The CDR3 nucleotides read TGTGCCAGCAGCCCTAGGGCTAGCGGGGGGCCCAATGAGCAGTTCTTC.

The chain joins TRBV10-3 to TRBJ2-7; TRBD1 aligns across 9 bases. The germline V gene encodes CDR1 ENHRY and CDR2 SYGVKD. Germline trimming cut 6 bases from V and 1 base from J; bases unmatched to any gene: 1. This CDR3 region has 13 residues. The CDR3 loop reads CAISGTGSYEQYF. The CDR3 DNA reads as TGTGCCATCAGCGGGACAGGGTCCTACGAGCAGTACTTC.

The chain carries TRBV29-1 and TRBJ2-7; the D gene is possibly TRBD1 (5 bases). The CDR3 has 12 residues. Trimming removed 1 base from V and 3 bases from J, with 7 bases in between. CDR1 is SQVTM and CDR2 is ANQGSEA in the germline V gene. The CDR3 here is CSVEGQRYEQYF. The DNA of the CDR3 is TGCAGCGTTGAAGGACAGCGCTACGAGCAGTACTTC.

Note on this clone: This CDR3 is also generated by other DNA sequences in the sample. The chain joins TRBV3-1 (or the pseudogene TRBV3-2) to TRBJ1-2; weak D call: TRBD1 (6 bases). The CDR3 runs to 14 residues. Trimming took off 5 bases at V and 0 bases at J, with 10 bases between the two ends. Per the germline V gene, CDR1 is LGHDT and CDR2 is YNNKEL (reference sequence). CDR3 residues: CASSKQGANYGYTF. The CDR3 bases are TGTGCCAGCAGCAAACAGGGAGCTAACTATGGCTACACCTTC.

The rearrangement uses TRBV29-1 and TRBJ1-2, with D perhaps matching TRBD1 (6 bases). Per germline, CDR1 SQVTM and CDR2 ANQGSEA. There are 13 residues in the CDR3. Trimming took 1 base from V and 8 from J, leaving 14 bases between them. The CDR3 reads CSVEVRGASGYTF. CDR3 in DNA: TGCAGCGTTGAAGTCAGGGGAGCTTCCGGCTACACCTTC.

The chain joins TRBV4-1 to TRBJ1-5; TRBD1 aligns across 9 bases. V lost 1 base and J lost 4; bases outside the gene matches: 5. The CDR3 totals 16 residues. Germline assignment: CDR1 MGHRA and CDR2 YSYEKL. Here the CDR3 DNA reads TGCGCCAGCAGCCAAGGGGACAGGGTAGGAAATCAGCCCCAGCATTTT. Translating gives CASSQGDRVGNQPQHF.

As DNA, the CDR3 is TGTGCCAGCAGTTTATCGGCAGGGAACACTGAAGCTTTCTTT. Protein: CASSLSAGNTEAFF. V is TRBV27 and J is TRBJ1-1; D unclear. There are 14 residues in the CDR3. Trimming cost V 0 bases and J 1 base, with 6 bases left between them. CDR1 MNHEY and CDR2 SMNVEV come from the germline V gene (reference sequence).

CDR3 loop: CASSPPESYNEQFF. In DNA, the CDR3 is TGTGCCAGCTCACCACCGGAGTCCTACAATGAGCAGTTCTTC. The J gene is TRBJ2-1, the V gene TRBV18, with D unresolved. The CDR3 runs 14 residues. Germline loops: CDR1 KGHSH, CDR2 LQKENI. Trimming took 0 bases from V and 1 from J, leaving 4 bases between them. The complete variable domain, with remaining parts taken from reference TRBV18 and TRBJ2-1, reads NAGVMQNPRHLVRRRGQEARLRCSPMKGHSHVYWYRQLPEEGLKFMVYLQKENIIDESGMPKERFSAEFPKEGPSILRIQQVVRGDSAAYFCASSPPESYNEQFFGPGTRLTVL.